These 24 T cell receptor beta chains originate from one sample sequenced in a study of spatial heterogeneity in lung cancer (dated by TCRdb to 2018 to 2020). Read against the paper, the sample's time point label means: sample taken at primary tumor resection. For TCR sequencing, whole RNA was extracted from tumor and nontumor lung tissue, or from cryopreserved PBMC samples, and no cell sorting was done. Library construction relied on 5' RACE. TCRdb names NextSeq 500 as the instrument used. TCRdb itself trimmed the public reads at Q25 with fastp, ran MiXCR and retained productive beta chains. Duplicate CDR3 protein sequences are folded into a single record with the most common DNA and genes. In all, the sample holds tens of thousands of distinct CDR3 sequences, and about an eighth of those were seen once. The biggest ten clones account for 35% to 45% of the sample. The sequenced sample was PBMCs, obtained at surgery. The source of these receptors is a male donor with early-stage non-small cell lung cancer.

The table lists this clonotype with a few counts. V and J are TRBV2 and TRBJ2-3; D is undetermined. Germline CDR1 is SNHLY and CDR2 is FYNNEI. Trimming removed 3 bases from V and 2 bases from J, with 9 bases in between. There are 14 residues in the CDR3. The CDR3 region has the DNA TGTGCCAGCAGTGATCGATTGATCACAGATACGCAGTATTTT. Its protein is CASSDRLITDTQYF.

The chain links TRBV27 to TRBJ1-4; TRBD1 is a possible D gene (5 bases). Germline V gene data show CDR1 as MNHEY and CDR2 as SMNVEV (reference sequence). V lost 0 bases, J lost 7 bases, and 9 bases lay in between. The CDR3 extends over 14 amino acids. This CDR3 is CASSLSGRGEKLFF. DNA for the CDR3: TGTGCCAGCAGTTTATCCGGGAGGGGTGAAAAACTGTTTTTT.

The gene calls are TRBV5-1 and TRBJ1-6; D is ambiguous. Germline V lookup: CDR1 SGHRS, CDR2 YFSETQ. CDR3 length: 15 amino acids. Trimming removed 3 bases from V and 0 bases from J, with 7 bases in between. CDR3 residues: CASSSQSSYNSPLHF. For the CDR3, the DNA is TGCGCCAGCAGCTCCCAGAGCTCCTATAATTCACCCCTCCACTTT.

This clonotype came up a few times. This rearrangement joins TRBV29-1 to TRBJ1-1; D ambiguous. The CDR3 has 12 amino acids. Germline values: CDR1 SQVTM, CDR2 ANQGSEA. Trimming stripped 6 bases from V and 0 bases from J, with 8 bases between. The CDR3 reads CSVLDLNTEAFF. DNA of the CDR3: TGCAGCGTATTGGACTTGAACACTGAAGCTTTCTTT. The full variable domain, in which reference TRBV29-1 and TRBJ1-1 provide the parts outside the CDR3, is SAVISQKPSRDICQRGTSLTIQCQVDSQVTMMFWYRQQPGQSLTLIATANQGSEATYESGFVIDKFPISRPNLTFSTLTVSNMSPEDSSIYLCSVLDLNTEAFFGQGTRLTVV.

There are a few counts of this clonotype. The chain employs TRBV27 and TRBJ1-1; tentatively, D is TRBD1 (5 bases). The ends were cut back, 7 bases at V and 4 bases at J, with 13 bases in the middle. CDR3 length equals 13 residues. Germline V gene data show CDR1 as MNHEY and CDR2 as SMNVEV (reference sequence). The CDR3 is CASKVGVGTEAFF. CDR3 nucleotides: TGTGCCAGCAAGGTAGGGGTGGGCACTGAAGCTTTCTTT.

Only a few counts were recorded for this clonotype. V and J are TRBV7-2 and TRBJ2-2; tentative D call: TRBD2 (6 bases). Germline-derived CDR1 and CDR2 are SGHTA and FQGNSA. The CDR3 extends over 14 amino acids. The germline V and J ends were trimmed by 5 bases and 4 bases, with 11 bases remaining between them. The CDR3 is CASSPRRGTGELFF. As DNA, the CDR3 is TGTGCCAGCAGCCCCCGGAGGGGCACCGGGGAGCTGTTTTTT.

The chain employs TRBV20-1 and TRBJ2-7, with D tentatively TRBD2 (6 bases). Looked up from germline, CDR1 is DFQATT and CDR2 is SNEGSKA (reference sequence). This CDR3 region has 15 residues. Trimming removed 3 bases at V and 5 bases at J, with 20 bases between. For the CDR3, the DNA is TGCAGTGCTAGGTCTAGGGACTCCATCCCACACGAGCAGTACTTC. It translates to CSARSRDSIPHEQYF.

This clonotype was recorded a few times. This sequence joins TRBV11-2 and TRBJ2-1; no reliable D call. The CDR3 spans 13 residues. The V gene lost 4 bases and the J gene lost 8 bases, with 12 bases spanning the gap. Germline V lookup: CDR1 SGHAT, CDR2 FQNNGV. The CDR3 region has the DNA TGTGCCAGCAGCTCAGCTCGACGGGATGAGCAGTTCTTC. This sequence encodes CASSSARRDEQFF.

This chain uses TRBV16 with TRBJ2-1, with a weak D call TRBD1 (6 bases). Germline CDR1 reads KGHSY; CDR2 reads FQNENV. CDR3 length: 15 residues. Trimming shortened V by 4 bases and J by 0 bases, and 10 bases separated the two germline ends. The CDR3 DNA follows: TGTGCCAGCAGCCCAGGACAGAGCTCCTACAATGAGCAGTTCTTC. Protein product: CASSPGQSSYNEQFF.

Details on this clonotype: A clone one base away is much larger, so this may be a read error. The chain uses TRBV12-3 or TRBV12-4 and TRBJ2-5, with a tentative D call TRBD1 (5 bases). The CDR3 runs 14 residues. The CDR3 region has the DNA TGTGCCATCAGTTTGGGGCAGCCCCCAGAGACCCAGTACTTC. Its protein product is CAISLGQPPETQYF.

This clonotype was observed a handful of times. The genes are TRBV6-6 and TRBJ2-7; TRBD2 is a possible D gene (6 bases). The V end lost 4 bases, the J end lost 3 bases, and 13 bases lay between the germline ends. The CDR3 length is 14 residues. In germline, CDR1 is MNHNY, CDR2 SVGAGI (reference sequence). The CDR3 DNA sequence: TGTGCCAGCAGTTCTCGGGAGCTCGTCTACGAGCAGTACTTC. Translation gives CASSSRELVYEQYF.

The chain combines TRBV29-1 with TRBJ2-1; 9 nucleotides line up with TRBD2. V lost 5 bases, J lost 8 bases, and 7 bases stayed unmatched. The length of the CDR3 is 13 residues. CDR1 is SQVTM and CDR2 is ANQGSEA in the germline V gene. The CDR3 spells CSVRLAGDYEQFF. CDR3 nucleotide sequence: TGCAGCGTTAGGTTAGCGGGAGACTATGAGCAGTTCTTC.

This clonotype was seen ten or more times. This chain uses TRBV5-5 with TRBJ1-6; TRBD1 agrees at 8 bases. This CDR3 is 15 amino acids long. Germline CDR1 SGHKS, CDR2 YYEKEE (reference sequence). Trimming took 4 bases from V and 10 from J; bases not matched to a gene: 10. The CDR3 is CASSPADREDSPLHF. The CDR3 DNA is TGTGCCAGCAGCCCGGCGGACAGGGAGGACTCACCCCTCCACTTT.

Worth noting for this clonotype: A much more abundant neighbour one base away suggests this may be a read error. The CDR3 does not end in the conserved phenylalanine or tryptophan, so this is likely a read error. CDR3 DNA sequence: TGTGCCAGCAGCTTCCTCGAAGGTTCCCGCGATACGCAGTATTTG. Its translation is CASSFLEGSRDTQYL. The chain is built from TRBV5-5 and TRBJ2-3, with unresolved D. CDR3 length equals 15 residues. Trimming cost V 2 bases and J 6 bases, with 16 bases left between them. Germline CDR1 SGHKS, CDR2 YYEKEE (reference sequence).

This clonotype showed up just a few times. J is TRBJ2-5 and V is TRBV7-3; D gene unclear. The germline V and J ends were trimmed by 2 bases and 5 bases, with 9 bases remaining between them. The germline V gene has CDR1 SGHTA and CDR2 FQGTGA. The CDR3 spans 13 residues. In nucleotides, the CDR3 is TGTGCCAGCAGCTTAGGCAGGACCGAGACCCAGTACTTC. This codes for CASSLGRTETQYF. The whole variable domain, remainder taken from reference TRBV7-3 and TRBJ2-5, is GAGVSQTPSNKVTEKGKYVELRCDPISGHTALYWYRQSLGQGPEFLIYFQGTGAADDSGLPNDRFFAVRPEGSVSTLKIQRTERGDSAVYLCASSLGRTETQYFGPGTRLLVL.

Comments on this clonotype: A much larger clone is a single base away; this may be a read error. The genes are TRBV2 and TRBJ2-7; 7 nucleotides agree with TRBD1. The CDR3 sequence is 14 residues long. Germline CDR1 SNHLY, CDR2 FYNNEI. This CDR3 is CPSSEGQRRYEQYF. The CDR3, as DNA: TGTCCCAGCAGTGAGGGACAGCGAAGATACGAGCAGTACTTC.

Comments on this clonotype: This is likely a read error, given that the CDR3 carries no conserved phenylalanine or tryptophan at its end. V usage is TRBV5-1 and J usage is TRBJ2-2, with 7 bases that match TRBD1. The CDR3 extends over 15 amino acids. The V and J ends lost 1 base and 3 bases, in that order; junction bases with no gene match: 3. The V gene's germline CDR1 is SGHRS and CDR2 YFSETQ. CDR3 sequence reads: CASSLSTGDTGELFL. In DNA form, the CDR3 reads TGCGCCAGCAGCTTGAGCACAGGGGACACCGGGGAGCTGTTTCTT.

This clonotype occurred a few times. This rearrangement joins TRBV15 to TRBJ2-1; D is possibly TRBD1 or TRBD2 (5 bases each). This CDR3 contains 14 residues. V was pared by 3 bases and J by 3 bases, with 9 bases between. Germline V lookup: CDR1 LNHNV, CDR2 YYDKDF (reference sequence). The CDR3 protein is CATSRLGVYNEQFF. For the CDR3, the DNA is TGTGCCACCAGCAGGCTGGGGGTCTACAATGAGCAGTTCTTC.

This clonotype was counted only a few times. J is TRBJ2-1 and V is TRBV4-2, with 9 nucleotides matching TRBD2. The CDR3 runs 16 residues. The V gene's germline CDR1 is LGHNA and CDR2 YNFKEQ. V lost 0 bases and J lost 9; bases outside the gene matches: 9. In nucleotides, the CDR3 is TGTGCCAGCAGCCAAGATCGGCTAGCGGGGAGGGGTGAGCAGTTCTTC. This gives the protein CASSQDRLAGRGEQFF.

This clonotype was recorded at least ten times. The chain combines TRBV9 with TRBJ2-2; D possibly corresponds to TRBD1 (5 bases). Germline assignment: CDR1 SGDLS and CDR2 YYNGEE. Trimming left V 2 bases short and J 1 base short, with 9 bases between. This CDR3 is 15 amino acids long. The CDR3 nucleotides read TGTGCCAGCAGCGTGGGCGGACAGAACACCGGGGAGCTGTTTTTT. Encoded protein: CASSVGGQNTGELFF.

The sample holds a few counts of this clonotype. This rearrangement joins TRBV7-8 to TRBJ2-7; 7 bases agree with TRBD2. V trimming: 4 bases; J trimming: 4 bases; junction bases outside the gene matches: 7. CDR3 length: 14 amino acids. Germline V gene data show CDR1 as SGHVS and CDR2 as FQNEAQ. The DNA for the CDR3 is TGTGCCAGCAGCTATGGCGGGAGCGAGTACGAGCAGTACTTC. This codes for CASSYGGSEYEQYF.

This clonotype was seen ten or more times. The chain couples TRBV5-1 to TRBJ1-4; maybe TRBD1 (6 bases). The CDR3 loop spans 15 amino acids. Germline V gene data show CDR1 as SGHRS and CDR2 as YFSETQ. Trimming took off 4 bases at V and 4 bases at J, with 14 bases between the two ends. The DNA of the CDR3 is TGCGCCAGCAGCGTGTTGGGGGCTGATAATGAAAAACTGTTTTTT. It codes for CASSVLGADNEKLFF.

The V gene is TRBV20-1, the J gene TRBJ1-1; weak D call: TRBD1 (5 bases). The CDR3 is 14 amino acids. Germline values: CDR1 DFQATT, CDR2 SNEGSKA (reference sequence). Trimming took off 3 bases at V and 4 bases at J, with 15 bases between the two ends. CDR3: CSARSGGRSTEAFF. In nucleotides, the CDR3 is TGCAGTGCTAGGAGCGGGGGACGGAGCACTGAAGCTTTCTTT.

The chain uses TRBV19 and TRBJ1-2; a weak D match, TRBD1 (5 bases). CDR1 is LNHDA, CDR2 SQIVND, per germline (reference sequence). With 6 bases removed from V and 0 bases from J, the gap between germline ends came to 11 bases. The CDR3 consists of 14 residues. CDR3 in DNA: TGTGCCAGTAGGGCAGGGACTGCTAACTATGGCTACACCTTC. Translating gives CASRAGTANYGYTF.